A single sample is the source of the 8 T cell receptor beta chains below, sequenced in a study of beta chain features in type 1 diabetes. Whole-study results and caveats: All four CD4+ subsets of Type 1 diabetes patients contained TCRB CDR3s that were moderately but significantly shorter.

No antigen has been identified for these receptors. Investigators reverse transcribed all isolated RNA, so they sequenced expressed TCRB transcripts. This table comes from immunoSEQ multiplex PCR, and its TCRdb copy is limited to in-frame clones, with some not included. The table shows almost 350,000 clones, with 9.3% occurring only once. The source material was central memory CD4+ T cells from blood. These receptors all come from a man aged 25 to 40 with type 1 diabetes.

V gene TRBV10-3 combines with J gene TRBJ2-1; 11 nucleotides agree with TRBD2. There are 19 residues in the CDR3. Germline V gene lookup returns CDR1 ENHRY and CDR2 SYGVKD. The V segment lost 0 bases and the J segment 0 bases; nucleotides outside the gene matches: 7. In DNA, the CDR3 is TGTGCCATCAGTGAGTCGACACTAGCGGGGGCTAGCTCCTACAATGAGCAGTTCTTC. This translates into CAISESTLAGASSYNEQFF.

This clone was observed a few times. V gene TRBV5-1 combines with J gene TRBJ2-2; the D gene is possibly TRBD1 (7 bases). The CDR3 is 16 amino acids. The ends were cut back, 4 bases at V and 6 bases at J, with 19 bases in the middle. Looked up from germline, CDR1 is SGHRS and CDR2 is YFSETQ. The CDR3 DNA is TGCGCCAGCAGCGATAGCGCCCAGGGGGGTGCCGGGGAGCTGTTTTTT. Amino acid sequence: CASSDSAQGGAGELFF.

This clone was detected a few times. The gene calls are TRBV7-9 and TRBJ2-7, with 10 nucleotides matching TRBD1. Per the germline V gene, CDR1 is SEHNR and CDR2 is FQNEAQ (reference sequence). J was trimmed by 8 bases and V by 5 bases; bases with no gene match: 6. The CDR3 is 13 residues long. This chain's CDR3 is CASSAGTGEQQYF. The CDR3, as DNA: TGTGCCAGCAGCGCAGGGACAGGGGAGCAGCAGTACTTC.

This clone was picked up many times. V is TRBV12-5 and J is TRBJ2-1; no clear D. Germline V lookup: CDR1 LGHNT, CDR2 FRNRAP. The ends were cut back, 6 bases at V and 4 bases at J, with 10 bases in the middle. This CDR3 spans 13 amino acids. The CDR3 nucleotides are TGTGCTAGTGGCCGCGAAGTATACAATGAGCAGTTCTTC. Translated, it gives CASGREVYNEQFF.

The V call is TRBV20-1, the J call TRBJ2-7; no definite D call. This CDR3 comprises 11 residues. V gave up 0 bases and J gave up 6 bases, with 6 bases separating them. Germline CDR1 DFQATT, CDR2 SNEGSKA (reference sequence). The CDR3 DNA reads TGCAGTGCTAGAGATCCTAGCGAGCAGTACTTC. Amino acids: CSARDPSEQYF.

As DNA, the CDR3 is TGTGCCATCAGGGAAGACTACGAGCAGTACTTC. Amino acids: CAIREDYEQYF. The chain has TRBV10-3 and TRBJ2-7; no clear D gene. The germline gives CDR1 ENHRY, CDR2 SYGVKD. This CDR3 is 11 amino acids long. Trimming stripped 6 bases from V and 3 bases from J, with 6 bases between.

This clone appeared many times. The CDR3 DNA reads TGTGCCAGCAGCCCCAGGGGGCAGAGCACAGATACGCAGTATTTT. Protein sequence: CASSPRGQSTDTQYF. This chain connects TRBV7-9 to TRBJ2-3, with 8 bases matching TRBD1. The CDR3 covers 15 residues. Germline V gives CDR1 SEHNR, CDR2 FQNEAQ (reference sequence). The junction had 4 bases not matched to a gene; V was cut back by 5 bases and J by 0 bases.

This clone has only a few counts. This chain links TRBV7-9 with TRBJ1-3, with unresolved D. V was pared by 7 bases and J by 4 bases, with 17 bases between. CDR3 length: 15 amino acids. The germline gives CDR1 SEHNR, CDR2 FQNEAQ (reference sequence). The CDR3 protein is CASTSPGVSGNTIYF. The CDR3, as DNA: TGTGCCAGCACCTCCCCCGGGGTTTCCGGAAACACCATATATTTT.